Shown below are 25 T cell receptor beta chains from a single sample sequenced in a study of blood T cell repertoires in COVID-19. This table comes from immunoSEQ multiplex PCR, and its TCRdb copy is limited to in-frame clones, with some not included. In the table there are approximately 470,000 clones, approximately 85% of which are singletons. The specimen sequenced was peripheral blood. These TCRs come from a human donor in a cohort sampled during active COVID-19.

CDR3 sequence (DNA): TGTGCCAGCAGCTCCGTGGACAGGGGAGGGTCTGGAAACACCATATATTTT. Protein: CASSSVDRGGSGNTIYF. The J gene is TRBJ1-3, the V gene TRBV7-9, with 9 bases fitting TRBD1. Germline CDR1 and CDR2: SEHNR and FQNEAQ (reference sequence). The CDR3 sequence is 17 residues long. V lost 4 bases and J lost 1; bases outside the gene matches: 8.

This chain connects TRBV6-4 to TRBJ2-1, with 10 nucleotides matching TRBD2. Germline CDR1 and CDR2: MRHNA and SNTAGT. V lost 4 bases, J lost 9 bases, and 9 bases stayed unmatched. The CDR3 sequence is 15 residues long. The CDR3 DNA sequence: TGTGCCAGCAGTGGGACTAGCGGTTCGGTTGGTGAGCAGTTCTTC. This encodes CASSGTSGSVGEQFF.

The chain recombines TRBV7-2 with TRBJ2-1; no definite D call. V was shortened by 1 base and J by 3 bases, with 13 bases between the two germline ends. Germline V gene lookup returns CDR1 SGHTA and CDR2 FQGNSA. The CDR3 runs 16 residues. CDR3 loop: CASSLVASANYNEQFF. In DNA form, the CDR3 reads TGTGCCAGCAGCTTAGTAGCTTCGGCTAACTACAATGAGCAGTTCTTC.

This sequence joins TRBV27 and TRBJ1-1, with 7 bases fitting TRBD1. The CDR3 spans 13 residues. The J segment lost 5 bases and the V segment lost 6 bases, leaving 6 bases of the junction unmatched. From germline, CDR1 is MNHEY and CDR2 SMNVEV (reference sequence). The CDR3 DNA reads TGTGCCAGCAGCCGACAGGGAGGAACTGAAGCTTTCTTT. Amino acid sequence: CASSRQGGTEAFF.

This chain links TRBV5-1 with TRBJ2-2; 8 nucleotides align to TRBD2. The CDR3 runs to 15 residues. The V segment lost 0 bases and the J segment 4 bases; nucleotides outside the gene matches: 2. From germline, CDR1 is SGHRS and CDR2 YFSETQ. The CDR3 sequence is CASSLVAGSTGELFF. The CDR3 DNA is TGCGCCAGCAGCTTGGTAGCGGGGAGCACCGGGGAGCTGTTTTTT.

The V and J genes are TRBV5-4 and TRBJ2-7; D possibly corresponds to TRBD1 (5 bases). The V gene's germline CDR1 is SGHNT and CDR2 YYREEE (reference sequence). V lost 1 base and J lost 0, with 8 bases in between. This CDR3 has 14 residues. CDR3 protein: CASSLSQGSYEQYF. The CDR3 DNA follows: TGTGCCAGCAGCTTGAGTCAGGGCTCCTACGAGCAGTACTTC.

J is TRBJ2-4 and V is TRBV27, with D maybe TRBD2 (6 bases). The CDR3 has 17 amino acids. V lost 1 base to trimming and J lost 1 base, with 14 bases between them. Germline values: CDR1 MNHEY, CDR2 SMNVEV (reference sequence). The CDR3 here is CASSLYAGNRAKNIQYF. CDR3 DNA sequence: TGTGCCAGCAGTTTATATGCGGGGAACAGGGCCAAAAACATTCAGTACTTC.

The V gene is TRBV29-1, the J gene TRBJ2-1; 8 bases are shared with TRBD2. The CDR3 loop spans 13 amino acids. CDR1 is SQVTM, CDR2 ANQGSEA, per germline. The V segment lost 8 bases and the J segment 8 bases; nucleotides outside the gene matches: 11. The CDR3 sequence: CSHRTGGHDEQFF. The CDR3 DNA reads TGCAGCCACCGAACGGGAGGGCACGATGAGCAGTTCTTC.

V usage is TRBV7-8 and J usage is TRBJ1-4, with D hard to call. The V end lost 1 base, the J end lost 2 bases, and 11 bases lay between the germline ends. The CDR3 consists of 16 residues. The germline V gene encodes CDR1 SGHVS and CDR2 FQNEAQ. CDR3 DNA sequence: TGTGCCAGCAGCTTAGGCCCGACACCCACTAATGAAAAACTGTTTTTT. The encoded protein is CASSLGPTPTNEKLFF.

The chain carries TRBV29-1 and TRBJ2-7; TRBD1 matches 8 bases. The V gene end was trimmed by 0 bases and the J gene end by 2 bases; junction bases not matched to a gene: 6. Germline CDR1 and CDR2: SQVTM and ANQGSEA. The CDR3 runs to 15 residues. The CDR3 loop is CSVEDPTGVPYEQYF. The CDR3 bases are TGCAGCGTTGAAGATCCGACAGGGGTGCCCTACGAGCAGTACTTC.

J is TRBJ1-2 and V is TRBV9, with D unresolved. The CDR3 has 15 amino acids. Germline-derived CDR1 and CDR2 are SGDLS and YYNGEE. V gave up 0 bases and J gave up 4 bases, with 13 bases separating them. CDR3 amino acids: CASSVAAGFGYGYTF. The DNA of the CDR3 is TGTGCCAGCAGCGTAGCCGCCGGGTTCGGCTATGGCTACACCTTC.

This chain connects TRBV7-2 to TRBJ2-6; 8 bases line up with TRBD1. Germline trimming cut 6 bases from V and 0 bases from J; bases unmatched to any gene: 10. The germline gives CDR1 SGHTA, CDR2 FQGNSA. This CDR3 region has 18 residues. This CDR3 is CASRFPTGATSGANVLTF. Written as DNA, the CDR3 is TGTGCCAGCAGATTCCCGACAGGGGCGACCTCTGGGGCCAACGTCCTGACTTTC.

This clone was recorded a few times. The gene calls are TRBV5-4 and TRBJ1-5, with a tentative D call TRBD1 (5 bases). Trimming took off 1 base at V and 5 bases at J, with 7 bases between the two ends. The CDR3 totals 13 residues. Germline V gene sequence: CDR1 SGHNT, CDR2 YYREEE (reference sequence). The CDR3 DNA follows: TGTGCCAGCAGCTTGCAGGGCTATCAGCCCCAGCATTTT. Translated, it gives CASSLQGYQPQHF. The full variable domain, with the rest looked up from reference TRBV5-4 and TRBJ1-5, is ETGVTQSPTHLIKTRGQQVTLRCSSQSGHNTVSWYQQALGQGPQFIFQYYREEENGRGNFPPRFSGLQFPNYSSELNVNALELDDSALYLCASSLQGYQPQHFGDGTRLSIL.

The chain combines TRBV11-2 with TRBJ2-7, with TRBD1 identical over 7 bases. With 0 bases clipped from V and 3 bases from J, the junction kept 8 bases outside the gene matches. Germline-derived CDR1 and CDR2 are SGHAT and FQNNGV. The CDR3 contains 16 residues. The CDR3, as DNA: TGTGCCAGCAGCTTAGATCAACAGGGGTTAATCTACGAGCAGTACTTC. It codes for CASSLDQQGLIYEQYF.

This clone has just a few counts. V and J are TRBV9 and TRBJ1-1; 8 positions agree with TRBD1. The CDR3 runs 14 residues. The germline V gene has CDR1 SGDLS and CDR2 YYNGEE. V was clipped by 2 bases and J by 1 base; unmatched bases: 1. CDR3 nucleotide sequence: TGTGCCAGCAGCGTGGACAGGGCGAACACTGAAGCTTTCTTT. Encoded protein: CASSVDRANTEAFF.

The genes are TRBV11-1 and TRBJ1-1, with a weak D call TRBD1 (6 bases). The CDR3 is made up of 15 amino acids. The V and J ends lost 6 bases and 3 bases respectively, with 17 bases between them. The germline gives CDR1 SGHAT, CDR2 FQDESV (reference sequence). The CDR3 loop reads CASRRRTAQYTEAFF. The CDR3 DNA reads as TGTGCCAGCAGACGGCGGACAGCTCAATACACTGAAGCTTTCTTT.

V is TRBV3-1 (or the pseudogene TRBV3-2) and J is TRBJ2-5, with 11 bases lining up with TRBD2. The CDR3 runs to 18 residues. Germline CDR1 reads LGHDT; CDR2 reads YNNKEL (reference sequence). J was trimmed by 9 bases and V by 1 base; bases with no gene match: 16. The CDR3 DNA follows: TGTGCCAGCAGCCAAGGCGGGACTAGCGGTCAGTTCATAGGGGCCCAGTACTTC. Its protein is CASSQGGTSGQFIGAQYF.

The chain links TRBV11-2 to TRBJ1-2; 9 bases fit TRBD1. There are 15 residues in the CDR3. CDR1 is SGHAT, CDR2 FQNNGV, per germline. J gave up 5 bases and V 0 bases, and 4 bases lay outside the gene matches. Written as DNA, the CDR3 is TGTGCCAGCAGCTTAGATCCGGGACAGGGTTATGGCTACACCTTC. Its protein product is CASSLDPGQGYGYTF. Using reference TRBV11-2 and TRBJ1-2 for the parts outside the CDR3, the full variable domain is EAGVAQSPRYKIIEKRQSVAFWCNPISGHATLYWYQQILGQGPKLLIQFQNNGVVDDSQLPKDRFSAERLKGVDSTLKIQPAKLEDSAVYLCASSLDPGQGYGYTFGSGTRLTVV.

The chain recombines TRBV27 with TRBJ1-2; D might be TRBD1 (5 bases). The CDR3 sequence is 13 residues long. Per germline, CDR1 MNHEY and CDR2 SMNVEV (reference sequence). V was trimmed by 5 bases and J by 7 bases, leaving 14 bases between them. Written as DNA, the CDR3 is TGTGCCAGCAGTCGCCCAGGGTGGGGTGGCTACACCTTC. It encodes CASSRPGWGGYTF.

This chain uses TRBV19 with TRBJ1-4; a possible D gene is TRBD1 (5 bases). V dropped 8 bases and J dropped 0 bases, with 13 bases sitting between them. CDR3 length: 15 amino acids. Germline V gene lookup returns CDR1 LNHDA and CDR2 SQIVND (reference sequence). The CDR3 here is CASHAGSATNEKLFF. CDR3 DNA: TGTGCCAGTCACGCAGGGTCGGCAACTAATGAAAAACTGTTTTTT.

The rearrangement uses TRBV7-2 and TRBJ2-5; 7 bases line up with TRBD1. This CDR3 spans 13 amino acids. Losses at the gene ends were 4 bases for V and 5 bases for J; bases not matched to a gene: 4. From germline, CDR1 is SGHTA and CDR2 FQGNSA. CDR3 DNA: TGTGCCAGCAGCTCGGACAGGAGGGAGACCCAGTACTTC. Translated, it gives CASSSDRRETQYF.

This clone was seen a single time. The rearrangement joins TRBV11-3 to TRBJ2-5; possibly TRBD2 for D (6 bases). The V gene lost 5 bases and the J gene lost 4 bases, with 11 bases spanning the gap. Germline V gene lookup returns CDR1 SGHNT and CDR2 YENEEA. The length of the CDR3 is 13 residues. CDR3 region: CASSKLGGETQYF. The DNA of the CDR3 is TGTGCCAGCAGCAAACTCGGGGGAGAGACCCAGTACTTC.

The CDR3 region is CASSLKRPGQGAAGELFF. The CDR3 DNA reads as TGTGCCAGCAGTCTGAAACGACCGGGACAGGGGGCAGCCGGGGAGCTGTTTTTT. The chain has TRBV6-6 and TRBJ2-2; TRBD1 matches 12 bases. The CDR3 is 18 residues long. From germline, CDR1 is MNHNY and CDR2 SVGAGI (reference sequence). V lost 5 bases to trimming and J lost 6 bases; unmatched junction nucleotides: 13.

V is TRBV7-2 and J is TRBJ1-5; D is undetermined. Germline V CDR1 and CDR2: SGHTA, FQGNSA. The CDR3 is 13 residues long. V was pared by 0 bases and J by 4 bases, with 4 bases between. In DNA form, the CDR3 reads TGTGCCAGCAGCTTAGCACAGAATCAGCCCCAGCATTTT. As protein: CASSLAQNQPQHF.

The chain employs TRBV7-3 and TRBJ1-3; D not certain. Deletions cut 3 bases from V and 2 bases from J, with 14 bases between. The CDR3 contains 16 residues. The germline V gene encodes CDR1 SGHTA and CDR2 FQGTGA. DNA for the CDR3: TGTGCCAGCAGCTTTGAGGGAGCCCGGGCTGGAAACACCATATATTTT. It yields the protein CASSFEGARAGNTIYF.